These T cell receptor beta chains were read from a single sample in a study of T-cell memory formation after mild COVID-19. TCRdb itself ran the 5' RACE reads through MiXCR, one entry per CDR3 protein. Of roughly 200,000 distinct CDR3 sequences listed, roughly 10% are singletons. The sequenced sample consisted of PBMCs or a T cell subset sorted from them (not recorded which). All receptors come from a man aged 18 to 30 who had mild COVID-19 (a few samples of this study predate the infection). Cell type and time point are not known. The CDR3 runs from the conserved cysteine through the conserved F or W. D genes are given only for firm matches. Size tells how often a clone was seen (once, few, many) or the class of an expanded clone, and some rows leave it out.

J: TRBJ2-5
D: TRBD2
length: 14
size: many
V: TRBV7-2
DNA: TGTGCCAGCAGCCGCGGGGGAGCAGGAGAGACCCAGTACTTC
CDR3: CASSRGGAGETQYF

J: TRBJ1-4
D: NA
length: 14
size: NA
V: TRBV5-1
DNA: TGCGCCAGCAGCTTAGTCCAGGGGAATGAAAAACTGTTTTTT
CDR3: CASSLVQGNEKLFF

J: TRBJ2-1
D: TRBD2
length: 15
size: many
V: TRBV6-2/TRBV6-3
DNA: TGTGCCAGCAGCCTGATGGGACTAGCACTCCATGAGCAGTTCTTC
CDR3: CASSLMGLALHEQFF

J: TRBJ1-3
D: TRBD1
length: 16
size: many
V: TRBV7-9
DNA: TGTGCCAGCAGCGAAGACAGGGTGGTCTCTGGAAACACCATATATTTT
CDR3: CASSEDRVVSGNTIYF

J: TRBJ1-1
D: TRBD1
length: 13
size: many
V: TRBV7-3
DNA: TGTGCCAGCCCTCCTACAGGGGACACTGAAGCTTTCTTT
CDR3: CASPPTGDTEAFF

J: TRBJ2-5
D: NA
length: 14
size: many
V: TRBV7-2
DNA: TGTGCCAGCAGCCGATCCAGGGTGTCCGAGACCCAGTACTTC
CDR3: CASSRSRVSETQYF

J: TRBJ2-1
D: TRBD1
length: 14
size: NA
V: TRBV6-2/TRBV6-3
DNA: TGTGCCAGCACCCGGACAGGGCTCAGCAATGAGCAGTTCTTC
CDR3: CASTRTGLSNEQFF

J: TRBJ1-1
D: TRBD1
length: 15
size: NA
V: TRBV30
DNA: TGTGCCTGGAGCCTCGGACAGGTCCGTGGCACTGAAGCTTTCTTT
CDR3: CAWSLGQVRGTEAFF

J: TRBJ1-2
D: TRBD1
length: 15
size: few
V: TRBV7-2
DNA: TGTGCCAGCAGCGTTAACCGGGACAGGGGGCTCGGCTACACCTTC
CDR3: CASSVNRDRGLGYTF

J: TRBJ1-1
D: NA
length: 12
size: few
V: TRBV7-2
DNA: TGTGCCAGCAGCTCCGTGTTCGCTGAAGCTTTCTTT
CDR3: CASSSVFAEAFF

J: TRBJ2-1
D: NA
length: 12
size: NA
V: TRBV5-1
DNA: TGCGCCAGCAGCTTGTGGGAGGATGAGCAGTTCTTC
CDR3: CASSLWEDEQFF

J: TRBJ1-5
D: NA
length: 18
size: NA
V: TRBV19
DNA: TGTGCCAGTAGTATTCCCCGGGAGGGCGGAATTAGCAATCAGCCCCAGCATTTT
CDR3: CASSIPREGGISNQPQHF

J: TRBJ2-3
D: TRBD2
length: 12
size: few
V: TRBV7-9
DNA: TGTGCCAGCATAACGGGGGGGGATACGCAGTATTTT
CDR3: CASITGGDTQYF

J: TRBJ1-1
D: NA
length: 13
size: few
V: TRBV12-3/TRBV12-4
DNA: TGTGCCAGCACCCTGATGAGAGGTACTGAAGCTTTCTTT
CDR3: CASTLMRGTEAFF

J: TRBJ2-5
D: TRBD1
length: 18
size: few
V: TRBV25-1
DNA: TGTGCCAGCAGCGAATGGGGACAGGGATATCCCCGGGGAGAGACCCAGTACTTC
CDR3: CASSEWGQGYPRGETQYF

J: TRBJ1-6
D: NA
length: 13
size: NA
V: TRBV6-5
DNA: TGTGCCAGCAGCCTGGATTGGGGTTCACCCCTCCACTTT
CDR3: CASSLDWGSPLHF

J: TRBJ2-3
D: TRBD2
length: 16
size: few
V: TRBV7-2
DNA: TGTGCCAGCAAGAAGCGGGGGCTCCCCCTCATGGATACGCAGTATTTT
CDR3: CASKKRGLPLMDTQYF

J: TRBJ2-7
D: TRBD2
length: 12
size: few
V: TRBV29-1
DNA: TGCAGCGCCGGGGGGGTCTCCTACGAGCAGTACTTC
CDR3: CSAGGVSYEQYF

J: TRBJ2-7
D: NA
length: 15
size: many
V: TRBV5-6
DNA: TGTGCCAGCAGCTTGGCCGTAGGAGGCGGCTACGAGCAGTACTTC
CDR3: CASSLAVGGGYEQYF

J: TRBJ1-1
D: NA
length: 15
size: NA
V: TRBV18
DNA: TGTGCCAGCTCAAACTCCCGGACGGTGAACACTGAAGCTTTCTTT
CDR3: CASSNSRTVNTEAFF

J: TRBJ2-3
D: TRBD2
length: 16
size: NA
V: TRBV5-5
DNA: TGTGCCAGCAGTGGTTCTAGCGGGGGCACCTTAGATACGCAGTATTTT
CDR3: CASSGSSGGTLDTQYF

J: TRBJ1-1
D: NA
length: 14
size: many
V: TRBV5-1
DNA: TGCGCCAGCAGCTTGGAACCGACGAACACTGAAGCTTTCTTT
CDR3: CASSLEPTNTEAFF

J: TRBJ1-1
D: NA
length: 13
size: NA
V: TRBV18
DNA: TGTGCCAGCTCCCGAGTAGTCGTGCAGGGCACTTTCTTT
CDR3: CASSRVVVQGTFF